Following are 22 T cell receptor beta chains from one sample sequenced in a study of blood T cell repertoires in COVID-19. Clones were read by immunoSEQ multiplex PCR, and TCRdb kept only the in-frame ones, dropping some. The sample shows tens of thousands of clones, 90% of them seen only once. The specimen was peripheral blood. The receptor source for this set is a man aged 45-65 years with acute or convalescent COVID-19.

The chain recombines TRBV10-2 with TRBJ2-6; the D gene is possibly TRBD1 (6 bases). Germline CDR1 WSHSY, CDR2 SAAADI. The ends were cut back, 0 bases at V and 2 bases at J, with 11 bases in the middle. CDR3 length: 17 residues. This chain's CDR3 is CASSESTGMPGANVLTF. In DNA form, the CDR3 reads TGCGCCAGCAGTGAGTCCACAGGGATGCCTGGGGCCAACGTCCTGACTTTC.

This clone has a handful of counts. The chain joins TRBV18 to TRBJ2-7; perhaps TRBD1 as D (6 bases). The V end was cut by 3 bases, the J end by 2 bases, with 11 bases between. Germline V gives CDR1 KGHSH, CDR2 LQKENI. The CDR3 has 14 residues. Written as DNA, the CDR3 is TGTGCCAGCTCACCCGAGACAGGCCCCTACGAGCAGTACTTC. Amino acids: CASSPETGPYEQYF. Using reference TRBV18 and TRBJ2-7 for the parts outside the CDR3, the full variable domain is NAGVMQNPRHLVRRRGQEARLRCSPMKGHSHVYWYRQLPEEGLKFMVYLQKENIIDESGMPKERFSAEFPKEGPSILRIQQVVRGDSAAYFCASSPETGPYEQYFGPGTRLTVT.

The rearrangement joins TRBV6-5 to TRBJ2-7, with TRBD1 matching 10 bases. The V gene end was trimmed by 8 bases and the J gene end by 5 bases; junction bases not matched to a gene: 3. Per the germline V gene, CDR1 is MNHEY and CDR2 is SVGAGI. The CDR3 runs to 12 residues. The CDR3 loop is CASGTGANEQYF. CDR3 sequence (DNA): TGTGCCAGCGGGACAGGGGCCAACGAGCAGTACTTC.

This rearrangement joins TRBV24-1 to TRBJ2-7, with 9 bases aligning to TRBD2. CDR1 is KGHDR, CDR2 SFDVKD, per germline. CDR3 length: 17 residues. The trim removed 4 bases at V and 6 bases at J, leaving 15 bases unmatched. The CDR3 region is CATSEPPRGRAGSEQYF. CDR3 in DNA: TGTGCCACCAGTGAACCTCCTCGCGGGAGGGCCGGTAGCGAGCAGTACTTC.

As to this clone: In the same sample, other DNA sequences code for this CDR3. The CDR3 bases are TGCGCCAGCAGCTTGGGACAAAGCACAGATACGCAGTATTTT. It translates to CASSLGQSTDTQYF. The chain joins TRBV5-1 to TRBJ2-3; no clear D gene. The V gene lost 0 bases and the J gene lost 0 bases, with 5 bases spanning the gap. CDR3 length: 14 residues. Germline CDR1 and CDR2: SGHRS and YFSETQ.

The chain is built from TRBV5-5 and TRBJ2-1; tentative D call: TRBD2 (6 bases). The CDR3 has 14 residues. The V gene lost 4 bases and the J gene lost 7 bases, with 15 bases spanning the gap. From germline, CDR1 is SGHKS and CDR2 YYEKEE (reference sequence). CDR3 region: CASSPTTSLNEQFF. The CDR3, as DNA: TGTGCCAGCAGCCCCACGACTAGTTTAAATGAGCAGTTCTTC.

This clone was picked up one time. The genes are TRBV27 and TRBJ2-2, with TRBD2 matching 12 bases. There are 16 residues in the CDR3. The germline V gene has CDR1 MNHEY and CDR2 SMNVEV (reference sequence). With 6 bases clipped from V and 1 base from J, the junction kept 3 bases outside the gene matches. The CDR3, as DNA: TGTGCCAGCAGAGGGACTAGCGGGCTGAACACCGGGGAGCTGTTTTTT. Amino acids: CASRGTSGLNTGELFF.

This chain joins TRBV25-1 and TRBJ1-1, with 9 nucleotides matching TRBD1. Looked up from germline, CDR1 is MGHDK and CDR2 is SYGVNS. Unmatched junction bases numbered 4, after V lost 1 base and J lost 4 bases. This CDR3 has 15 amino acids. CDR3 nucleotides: TGTGCCAGCAGTGAATTCGGACAGGGGCCCACTGAAGCTTTCTTT. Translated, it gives CASSEFGQGPTEAFF.

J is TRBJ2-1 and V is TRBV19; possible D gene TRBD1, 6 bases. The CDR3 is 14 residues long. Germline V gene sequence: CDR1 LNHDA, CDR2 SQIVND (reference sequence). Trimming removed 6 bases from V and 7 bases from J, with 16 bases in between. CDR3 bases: TGTGCCAGTAGCACCCACAGGGCTCTTAATGAGCAGTTCTTC. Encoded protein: CASSTHRALNEQFF.

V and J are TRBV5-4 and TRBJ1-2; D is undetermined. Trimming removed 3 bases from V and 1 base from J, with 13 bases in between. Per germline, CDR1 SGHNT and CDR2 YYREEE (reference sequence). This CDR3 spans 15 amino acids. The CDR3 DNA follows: TGTGCCAGCAGCTCGACCGACACATTTAACTATGGCTACACCTTC. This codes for CASSSTDTFNYGYTF.

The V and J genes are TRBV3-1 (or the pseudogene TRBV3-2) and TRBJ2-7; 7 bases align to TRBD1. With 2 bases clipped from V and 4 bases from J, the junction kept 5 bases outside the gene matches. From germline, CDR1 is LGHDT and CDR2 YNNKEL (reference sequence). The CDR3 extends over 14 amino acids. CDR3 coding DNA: TGTGCCAGCAGCCAAAACACAGGGGTGTACGAGCAGTACTTC. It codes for CASSQNTGVYEQYF.

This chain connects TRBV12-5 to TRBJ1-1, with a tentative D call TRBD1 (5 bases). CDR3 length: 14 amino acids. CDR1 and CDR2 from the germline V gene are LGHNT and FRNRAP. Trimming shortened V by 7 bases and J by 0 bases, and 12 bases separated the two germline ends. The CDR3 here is CASAVSGMNTEAFF. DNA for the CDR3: TGTGCTAGTGCCGTTTCAGGGATGAACACTGAAGCTTTCTTT.

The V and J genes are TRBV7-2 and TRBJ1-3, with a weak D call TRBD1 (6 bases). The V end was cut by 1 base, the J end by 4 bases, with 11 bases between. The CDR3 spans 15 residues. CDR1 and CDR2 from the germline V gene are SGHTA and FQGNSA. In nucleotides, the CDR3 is TGTGCCAGCAGCTTAGGGCAGGGGACGGGAAACACCATATATTTT. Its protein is CASSLGQGTGNTIYF.

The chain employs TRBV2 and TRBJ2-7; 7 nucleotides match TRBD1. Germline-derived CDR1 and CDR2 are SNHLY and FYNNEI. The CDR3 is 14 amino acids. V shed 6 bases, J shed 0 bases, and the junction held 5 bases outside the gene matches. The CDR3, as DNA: TGTGCCAGCAGAGCCGACAGGGCCTCCTACGAGCAGTACTTC. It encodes CASRADRASYEQYF.

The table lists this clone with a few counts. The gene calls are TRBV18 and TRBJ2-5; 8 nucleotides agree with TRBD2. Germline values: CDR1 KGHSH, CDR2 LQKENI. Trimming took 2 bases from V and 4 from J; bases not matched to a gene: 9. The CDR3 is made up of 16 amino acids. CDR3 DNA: TGTGCCAGCTCACCAATCCCCCGGGGGGGAATAGAGACCCAGTACTTC. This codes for CASSPIPRGGIETQYF.

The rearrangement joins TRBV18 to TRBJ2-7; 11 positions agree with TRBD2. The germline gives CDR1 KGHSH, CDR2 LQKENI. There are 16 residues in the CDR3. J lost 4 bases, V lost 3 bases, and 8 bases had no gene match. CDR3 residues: CASSPPGLAVQYEQYF. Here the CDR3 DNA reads TGTGCCAGCTCACCCCCGGGACTAGCGGTCCAATACGAGCAGTACTTC.

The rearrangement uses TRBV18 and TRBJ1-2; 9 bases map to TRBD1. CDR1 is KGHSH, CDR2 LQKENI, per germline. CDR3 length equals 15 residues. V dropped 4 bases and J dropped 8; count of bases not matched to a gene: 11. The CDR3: CASSQSPGQGWGYTF. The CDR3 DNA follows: TGTGCCAGCTCACAATCTCCGGGACAGGGATGGGGCTACACCTTC.

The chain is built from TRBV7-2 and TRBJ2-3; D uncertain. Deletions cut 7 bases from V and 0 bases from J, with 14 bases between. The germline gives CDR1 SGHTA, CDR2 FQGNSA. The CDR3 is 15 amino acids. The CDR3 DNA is TGTGCCAGCACTCTCGCGGCGTTAAGCACAGATACGCAGTATTTT. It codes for CASTLAALSTDTQYF.

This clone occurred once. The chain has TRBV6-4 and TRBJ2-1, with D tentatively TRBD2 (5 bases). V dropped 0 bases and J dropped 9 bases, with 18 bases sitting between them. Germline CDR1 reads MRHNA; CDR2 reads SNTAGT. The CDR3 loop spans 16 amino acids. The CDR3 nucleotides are TGTGCCAGCAGTGACTCGATTAATACGGGGTTGGGTGAGCAGTTCTTC. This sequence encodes CASSDSINTGLGEQFF.

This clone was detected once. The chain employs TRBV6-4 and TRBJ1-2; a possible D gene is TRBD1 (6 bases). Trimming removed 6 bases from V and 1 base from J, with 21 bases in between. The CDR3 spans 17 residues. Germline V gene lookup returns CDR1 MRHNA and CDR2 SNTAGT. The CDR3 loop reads CASSPKIRDKRNYGYTF. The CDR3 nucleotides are TGTGCCAGCAGCCCTAAAATCCGGGACAAACGTAACTATGGCTACACCTTC.

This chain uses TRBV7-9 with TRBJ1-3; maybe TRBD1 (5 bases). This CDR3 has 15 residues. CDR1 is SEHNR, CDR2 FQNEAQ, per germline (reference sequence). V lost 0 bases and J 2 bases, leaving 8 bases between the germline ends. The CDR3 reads CASSLAQTAGNTIYF. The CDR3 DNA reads TGTGCCAGCAGCTTAGCGCAGACAGCTGGAAACACCATATATTTT.

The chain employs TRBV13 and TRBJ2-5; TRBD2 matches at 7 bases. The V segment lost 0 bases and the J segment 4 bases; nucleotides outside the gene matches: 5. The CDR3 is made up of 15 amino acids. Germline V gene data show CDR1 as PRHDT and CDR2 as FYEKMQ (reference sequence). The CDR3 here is CASSLGPTSPETQYF. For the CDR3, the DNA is TGTGCCAGCAGCTTAGGTCCGACTAGCCCAGAGACCCAGTACTTC.